This TCR beta chain is from a study of tumor-infiltrating lymphocytes in glioblastoma multiforme. Study-wide results and caveats: The TCR and somatic mutation analysis included just one glioblastoma patient.

Note on this clonotype: Its antigen is unidentified.

Multiple V-beta primers and a C-beta primer amplified TCRB from RNA. TCRB-specific cDNA synthesis used around 0.5 ug of total RNA. No unique molecular identifiers were described for these TCRB libraries. TCRdb recomputed calls from the multiplex PCR reads with MiXCR, one row per CDR3 protein. The data show some 15,000 distinct CDR3 sequences, roughly 73% seen once. The germline V gene encodes CDR1 MNHNY and CDR2 SVGAGI (reference sequence). The CDR3 is 14 residues long. Trimming removed 6 bases from V and 2 bases from J, with 10 bases in between. The gene calls are TRBV6-6 and TRBJ2-2; TRBD2 might be the D (6 bases). The source is a male donor with glioblastoma. Sequencing was carried out using brain tumor tissue. Written as DNA, the CDR3 is TGTGCCAGCAGGGGGGACTCAAACACCGGGGAGCTGTTTTTT. It yields the protein CASRGDSNTGELFF.